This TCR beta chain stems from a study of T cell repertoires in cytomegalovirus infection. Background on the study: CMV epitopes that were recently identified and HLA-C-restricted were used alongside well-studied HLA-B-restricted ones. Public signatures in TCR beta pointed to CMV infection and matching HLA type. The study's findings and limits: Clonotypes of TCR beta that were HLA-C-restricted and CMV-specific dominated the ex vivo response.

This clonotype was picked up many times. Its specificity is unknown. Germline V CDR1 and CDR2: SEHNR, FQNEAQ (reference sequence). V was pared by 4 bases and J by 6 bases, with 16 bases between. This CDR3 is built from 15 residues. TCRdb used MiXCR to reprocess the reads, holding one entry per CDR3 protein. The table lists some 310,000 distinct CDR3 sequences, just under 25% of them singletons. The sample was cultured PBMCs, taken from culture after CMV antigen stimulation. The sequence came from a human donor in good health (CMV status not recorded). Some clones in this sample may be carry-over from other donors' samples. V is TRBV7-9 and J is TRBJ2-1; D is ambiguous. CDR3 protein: CASSSIIDHINEQFF. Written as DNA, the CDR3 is TGTGCCAGCAGCTCCATCATTGACCACATCAATGAGCAGTTCTTC.